This T cell receptor beta chain was found in a study of shared clonotypes between healthy human individuals. V was cut by 6 bases and J by 8 bases, with 7 bases left in between. The CDR3 runs 11 residues. Germline V CDR1 and CDR2: MNHEY, SMNVEV (reference sequence). Running of the assay took place at deep level. Sequenced by immunoSEQ multiplex PCR; TCRdb stores in-frame clones only, minus some. In the table there are about 2 million clones, 85% to 95% of which are singletons. Broader study findings: Clonotypes not shared had lower generation probabilities than those common to all four donors. When naive CD4 clonotypes were compared across a few donors, 5% to 5.5% were shared.

Cells designated naive CD8 were CD45RO-negative and were positively selected for CCR7, with terminally differentiated effector memory CD45RA+ cells excluded. This clone was counted once. The antigen remains unidentified. V and J are TRBV27 and TRBJ2-2; D gene uncertain. The receptor's source is a man in his late teens or twenties in good health. Sequenced material: naive CD8+ T cells sorted from blood. The CDR3 DNA follows: TGTGCCAGCAGCTCGTTGGGGGAGCTGTTTTTT. It translates to CASSSLGELFF.